These 10 T cell receptor beta chains share one sample of origin, sequenced in a study of response to subunit inactivated influenza vaccine. A single record per CDR3 protein comes from TCRdb applying MiXCR to the RT-PCR reads. This sample yields about 650,000 distinct CDR3 sequences, of which roughly 15% are seen a single time; 7.5% to 8% belongs to the top ten. The sequences come from PBMCs from blood, collected approximately 15 days before vaccination. The receptors shown here come from a man aged 50 to 60 who received an inactivated influenza vaccine.

This chain links TRBV12-3 or TRBV12-4 with TRBJ2-2, with a possible D match to TRBD2 (6 bases). V dropped 1 base and J dropped 1 base, with 13 bases sitting between them. The CDR3 runs to 17 residues. CDR3 sequence: CASSLEFGGVNTGELFF. CDR3 bases: TGTGCCAGCAGTTTAGAGTTCGGGGGTGTGAACACCGGGGAGCTGTTTTTT.

This clonotype has ten or more counts. The J gene is TRBJ1-1, the V gene TRBV4-1; tentative D call: TRBD1 (6 bases). CDR3 length: 14 amino acids. Germline CDR1 and CDR2: MGHRA and YSYEKL. V shed 7 bases and J shed 5 bases, with 17 bases lying between them. The CDR3 DNA follows: TGCGCCAGCACCAGTGCAAGGGGGAGAACTGAAGCTTTCTTT. As protein: CASTSARGRTEAFF.

The CDR3 protein is CASSLDQTTQYF. CDR3 bases: TGTGCCAGCAGCTTAGATCAAACAACCCAGTACTTC. This rearrangement joins TRBV11-2 to TRBJ2-7; unclear D gene. Germline assignment: CDR1 SGHAT and CDR2 FQNNGV. The V end was cut by 0 bases, the J end by 10 bases, with 10 bases between. The CDR3 sequence is 12 residues long.

This clonotype came up many times. This chain uses TRBV6-2 or TRBV6-3 with TRBJ2-6; TRBD1 aligns across 7 bases. CDR1 and CDR2 (germline): MNHEY, SVGEGT. The junction had 8 bases not matched to a gene; V was cut back by 0 bases and J by 0 bases. The CDR3 sequence is 19 residues long. The CDR3 loop reads CASSYSKGDSYSGANVLTF. DNA of the CDR3: TGTGCCAGCAGTTACTCTAAGGGGGACAGCTACTCTGGGGCCAACGTCCTGACTTTC.

This clonotype has only a few counts. This rearrangement joins TRBV4-3 to TRBJ2-5, with TRBD2 matching over 7 bases. J gave up 3 bases and V 2 bases, and 6 bases lay outside the gene matches. Germline V gives CDR1 LGHNA, CDR2 YSLEER. CDR3 size: 15 residues. The CDR3 reads CASSQIWSGEETQYF. DNA of the CDR3: TGCGCCAGCAGCCAAATATGGAGCGGGGAAGAGACCCAGTACTTC.

This clonotype was observed a handful of times. The chain links TRBV10-2 to TRBJ2-1; a possible D gene is TRBD1 (6 bases). V lost 3 bases to trimming and J lost 5 bases, with 17 bases between them. Germline V gives CDR1 WSHSY, CDR2 SAAADI. The CDR3 loop spans 16 amino acids. The CDR3 is CASSEPGHINDNEQFF. The CDR3 DNA reads as TGCGCCAGCAGTGAACCGGGACACATTAACGACAATGAGCAGTTCTTC.

This clonotype was observed a handful of times. The chain recombines TRBV5-1 with TRBJ2-5, with D perhaps TRBD2 (6 bases). Germline lookup yields CDR1 SGHRS and CDR2 YFSETQ. This CDR3 comprises 14 residues. V was clipped by 0 bases and J by 4 bases, with 10 bases between them. The CDR3 loop reads CASSLGGERETQYF. DNA of the CDR3: TGCGCCAGCAGCTTGGGGGGGGAGAGAGAGACCCAGTACTTC. Supplemented by reference TRBV5-1 and TRBJ2-5, the full variable domain reads KAGVTQTPRYLIKTRGQQVTLSCSPISGHRSVSWYQQTPGQGLQFLFEYFSETQRNKGNFPGRFSGRQFSNSRSEMNVSTLELGDSALYLCASSLGGERETQYFGPGTRLLVL.

In its sample, this clonotype was seen a few times. The chain carries TRBV4-1 and TRBJ2-5; 9 bases map to TRBD1. V trimming: 1 base; J trimming: 9 bases; junction bases outside the gene matches: 3. CDR1 is MGHRA and CDR2 is YSYEKL in the germline V gene. This CDR3 comprises 13 residues. The CDR3 protein is CASSQGGQGSQYF. The CDR3 coding sequence is TGCGCCAGCAGCCAAGGGGGACAGGGCTCCCAGTACTTC.

The table lists this clonotype with a few counts. CDR3 residues: CSGQWLGNEQFF. The CDR3 coding sequence is TGCAGTGGACAGTGGCTGGGGAATGAGCAGTTCTTC. V usage is TRBV20-1 and J usage is TRBJ2-1, with D perhaps matching TRBD1 (5 bases). CDR3 length: 12 amino acids. The germline CDR1 and CDR2 sequences are DFQATT and SNEGSKA (reference sequence). V shed 7 bases and J shed 7 bases, with 14 bases lying between them.

This clonotype has just a few counts. The gene calls are TRBV6-1 and TRBJ2-2; weak D call: TRBD2 (7 bases). V lost 6 bases and J 3 bases, leaving 20 bases between the germline ends. Germline V gene lookup returns CDR1 MNHNS and CDR2 SASEGT. This CDR3 spans 17 amino acids. CDR3 residues: CASSLSTGGADTGELFF. In nucleotides, the CDR3 is TGTGCCAGCAGCTTGTCGACGGGGGGCGCGGACACCGGGGAGCTGTTTTTT.